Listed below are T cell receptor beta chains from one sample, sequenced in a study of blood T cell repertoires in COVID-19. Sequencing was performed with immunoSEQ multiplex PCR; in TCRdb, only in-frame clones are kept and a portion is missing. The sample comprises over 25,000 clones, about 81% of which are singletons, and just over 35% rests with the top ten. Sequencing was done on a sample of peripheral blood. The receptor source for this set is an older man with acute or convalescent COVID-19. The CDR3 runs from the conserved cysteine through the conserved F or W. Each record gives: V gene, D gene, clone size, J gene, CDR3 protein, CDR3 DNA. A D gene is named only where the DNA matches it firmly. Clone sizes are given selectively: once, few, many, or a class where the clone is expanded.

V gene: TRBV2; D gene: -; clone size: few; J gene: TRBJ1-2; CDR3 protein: CASSAEVNYGYTF; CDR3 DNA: TGTGCCAGCTCGGCTGAGGTGAACTATGGCTACACCTTC
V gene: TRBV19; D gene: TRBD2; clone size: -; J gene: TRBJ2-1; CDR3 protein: CASSKLAGALRSSSYNEQFF; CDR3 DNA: TGTGCCAGTAGTAAACTAGCGGGGGCCCTACGTTCGAGCTCCTACAATGAGCAGTTCTTC
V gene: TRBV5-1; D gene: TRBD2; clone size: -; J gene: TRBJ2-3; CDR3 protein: CASSLVTSGGSSDTQYF; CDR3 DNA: TGCGCCAGCAGCTTGGTCACTAGCGGGGGTAGTTCAGATACGCAGTATTTT
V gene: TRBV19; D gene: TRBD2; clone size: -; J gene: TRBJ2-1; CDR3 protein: CASSRPGLEDNEQFF; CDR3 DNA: TGTGCCAGTAGCAGACCGGGACTAGAAGACAATGAGCAGTTCTTC
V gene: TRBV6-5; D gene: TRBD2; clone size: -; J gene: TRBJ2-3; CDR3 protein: CASRGLAGADTQYF; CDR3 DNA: TGTGCCAGCAGGGGACTAGCGGGGGCCGATACGCAGTATTTT
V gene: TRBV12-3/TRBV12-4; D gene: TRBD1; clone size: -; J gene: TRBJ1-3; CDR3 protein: CASSFDRGDTIYF; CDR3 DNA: TGTGCCAGCAGTTTCGACAGGGGGGACACCATATATTTT
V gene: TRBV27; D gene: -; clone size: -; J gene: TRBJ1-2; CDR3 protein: CARSSPGGDGYTF; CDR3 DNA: TGTGCCAGAAGTTCCCCGGGGGGGGATGGCTACACCTTC
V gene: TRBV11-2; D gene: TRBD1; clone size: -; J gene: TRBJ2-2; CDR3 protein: CASSSTRTGEDTGELFF; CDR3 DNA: TGTGCCAGCAGCTCCACGAGGACAGGGGAAGACACCGGGGAGCTGTTTTTT
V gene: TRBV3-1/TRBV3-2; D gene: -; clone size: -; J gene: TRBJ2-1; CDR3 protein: CASSQEGQRNNEQFF; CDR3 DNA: TGTGCCAGCAGCCAAGAGGGCCAAAGGAACAATGAGCAGTTCTTC
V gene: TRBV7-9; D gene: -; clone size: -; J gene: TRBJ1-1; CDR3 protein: CASIAVSTNTEAFF; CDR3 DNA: TGTGCCAGCATCGCCGTGAGTACGAACACTGAAGCTTTCTTT
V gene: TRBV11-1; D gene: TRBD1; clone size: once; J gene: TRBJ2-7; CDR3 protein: CASSRRDRDHEQYF; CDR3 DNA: TGTGCCAGCAGCCGCCGGGACAGGGACCACGAGCAGTACTTC
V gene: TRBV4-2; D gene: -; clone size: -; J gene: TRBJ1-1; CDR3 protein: CASSRREWGYTEAFF; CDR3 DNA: TGTGCCAGCAGCCGCCGGGAGTGGGGGTACACTGAAGCTTTCTTT
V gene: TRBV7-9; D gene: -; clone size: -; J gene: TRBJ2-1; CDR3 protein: CASSPQGGEQFF; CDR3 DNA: TGTGCCAGCAGCCCCCAGGGGGGTGAGCAGTTCTTC